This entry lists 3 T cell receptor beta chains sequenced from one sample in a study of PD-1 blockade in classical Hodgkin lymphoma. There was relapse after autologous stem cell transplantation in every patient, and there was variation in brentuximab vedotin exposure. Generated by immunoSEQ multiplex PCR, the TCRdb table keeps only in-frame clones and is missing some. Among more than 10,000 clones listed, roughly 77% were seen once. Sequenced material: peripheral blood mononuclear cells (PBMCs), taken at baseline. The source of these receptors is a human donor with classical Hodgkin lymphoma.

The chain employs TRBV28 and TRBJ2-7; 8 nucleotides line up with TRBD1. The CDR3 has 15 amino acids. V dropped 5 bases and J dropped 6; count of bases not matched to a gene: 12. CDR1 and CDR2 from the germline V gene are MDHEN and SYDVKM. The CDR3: CASSPPPGTGGEQYF. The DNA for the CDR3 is TGTGCCAGCAGTCCCCCGCCCGGGACAGGTGGCGAGCAGTACTTC. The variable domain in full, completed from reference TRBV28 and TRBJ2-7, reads DVKVTQSSRYLVKRTGEKVFLECVQDMDHENMFWYRQDPGLGLRLIYFSYDVKMKEKGDIPEGYSVSREKKERFSLILESASTNQTSMYLCASSPPPGTGGEQYFGPGTRLTVT.

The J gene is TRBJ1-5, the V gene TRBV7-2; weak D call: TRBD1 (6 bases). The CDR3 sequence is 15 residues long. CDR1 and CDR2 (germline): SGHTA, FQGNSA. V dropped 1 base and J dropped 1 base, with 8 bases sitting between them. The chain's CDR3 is CASSLDRASNQPQHF. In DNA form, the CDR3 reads TGTGCCAGCAGCTTAGACAGGGCCAGCAATCAGCCCCAGCATTTT.

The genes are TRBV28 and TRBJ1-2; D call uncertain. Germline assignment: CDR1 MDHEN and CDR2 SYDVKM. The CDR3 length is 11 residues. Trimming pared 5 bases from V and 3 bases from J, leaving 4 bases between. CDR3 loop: CASSPDYGYTF. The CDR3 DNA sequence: TGTGCCAGCAGTCCGGACTATGGCTACACCTTC.